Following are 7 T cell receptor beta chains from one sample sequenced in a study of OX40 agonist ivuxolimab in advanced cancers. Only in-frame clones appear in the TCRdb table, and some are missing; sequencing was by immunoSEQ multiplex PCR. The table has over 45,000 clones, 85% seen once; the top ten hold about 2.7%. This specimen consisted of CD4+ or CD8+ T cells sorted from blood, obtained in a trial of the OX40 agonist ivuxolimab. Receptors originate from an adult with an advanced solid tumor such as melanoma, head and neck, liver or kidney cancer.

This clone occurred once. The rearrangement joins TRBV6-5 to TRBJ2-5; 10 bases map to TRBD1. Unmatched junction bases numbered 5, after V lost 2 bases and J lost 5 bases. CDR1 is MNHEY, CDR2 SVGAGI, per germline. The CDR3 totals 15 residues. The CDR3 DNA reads TGTGCCAGCAGTTACCTGGGACAGGGGACGGAGACCCAGTACTTC. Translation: CASSYLGQGTETQYF.

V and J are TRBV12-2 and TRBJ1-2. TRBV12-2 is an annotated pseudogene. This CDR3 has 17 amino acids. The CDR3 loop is CASRFPVGGATTYGYTF. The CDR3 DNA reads TGTGCAAGTCGCTTCCCAGTGGGGGGAGCGACCACATATGGCTACACCTTC.

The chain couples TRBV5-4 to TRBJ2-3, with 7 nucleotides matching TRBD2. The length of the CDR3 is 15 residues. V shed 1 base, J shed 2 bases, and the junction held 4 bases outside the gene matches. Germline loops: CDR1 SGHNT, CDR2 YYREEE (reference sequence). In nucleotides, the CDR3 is TGTGCCAGCAGCTTGAGCGGGACGCACACAGATACGCAGTATTTT. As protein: CASSLSGTHTDTQYF.

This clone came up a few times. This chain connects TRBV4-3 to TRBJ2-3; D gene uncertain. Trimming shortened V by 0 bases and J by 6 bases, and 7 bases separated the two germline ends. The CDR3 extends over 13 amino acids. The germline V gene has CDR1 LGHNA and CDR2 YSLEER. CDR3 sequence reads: CASSQELWDTQYF. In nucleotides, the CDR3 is TGCGCCAGCAGCCAAGAGTTATGGGATACGCAGTATTTT.

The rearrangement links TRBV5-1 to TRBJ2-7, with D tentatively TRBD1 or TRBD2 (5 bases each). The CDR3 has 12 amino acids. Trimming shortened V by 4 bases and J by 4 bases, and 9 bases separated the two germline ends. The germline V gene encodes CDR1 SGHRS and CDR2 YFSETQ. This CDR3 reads CASSLGRYEQYF. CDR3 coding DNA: TGCGCCAGCAGCCTGGGACGGTACGAGCAGTACTTC.

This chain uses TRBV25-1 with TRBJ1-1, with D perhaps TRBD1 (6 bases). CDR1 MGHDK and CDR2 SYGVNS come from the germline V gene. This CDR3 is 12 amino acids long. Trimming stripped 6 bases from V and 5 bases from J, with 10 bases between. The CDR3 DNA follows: TGTGCCAGCAGGGACAGCTTGACTGAAGCTTTCTTT. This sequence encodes CASRDSLTEAFF.

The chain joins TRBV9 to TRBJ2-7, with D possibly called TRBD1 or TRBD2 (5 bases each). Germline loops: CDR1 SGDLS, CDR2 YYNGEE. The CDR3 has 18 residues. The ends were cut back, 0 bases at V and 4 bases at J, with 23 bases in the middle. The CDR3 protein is CASSVEPVGTRGVYEQYF. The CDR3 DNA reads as TGTGCCAGCAGCGTAGAACCAGTAGGGACCCGAGGGGTGTACGAGCAGTACTTC.